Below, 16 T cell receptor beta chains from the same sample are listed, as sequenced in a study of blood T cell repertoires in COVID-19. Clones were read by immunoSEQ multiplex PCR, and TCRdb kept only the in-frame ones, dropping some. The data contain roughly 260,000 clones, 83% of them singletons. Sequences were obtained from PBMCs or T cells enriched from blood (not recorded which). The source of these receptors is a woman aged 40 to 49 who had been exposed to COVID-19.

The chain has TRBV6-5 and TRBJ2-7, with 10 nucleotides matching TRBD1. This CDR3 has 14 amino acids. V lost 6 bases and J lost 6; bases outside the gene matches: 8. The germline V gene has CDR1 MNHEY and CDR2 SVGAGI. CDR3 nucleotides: TGTGCCAGCAGATATGGGACAGGGGTCGGCGAGCAGTACTTC. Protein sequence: CASRYGTGVGEQYF.

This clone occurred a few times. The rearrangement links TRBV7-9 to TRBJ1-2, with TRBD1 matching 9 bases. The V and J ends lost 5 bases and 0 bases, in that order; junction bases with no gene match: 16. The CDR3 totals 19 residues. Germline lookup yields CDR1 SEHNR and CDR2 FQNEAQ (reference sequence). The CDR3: CASSHDSDRGRRPNYGYTF. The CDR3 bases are TGTGCCAGCAGCCACGATTCGGACAGGGGACGAAGGCCTAACTATGGCTACACCTTC.

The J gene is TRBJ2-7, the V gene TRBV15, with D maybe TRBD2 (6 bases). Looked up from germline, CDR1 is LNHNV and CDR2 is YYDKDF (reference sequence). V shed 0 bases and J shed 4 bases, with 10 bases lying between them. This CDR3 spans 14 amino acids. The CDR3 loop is CATSRDGGFYEQYF. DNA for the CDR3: TGTGCCACCAGCAGAGATGGGGGGTTTTACGAGCAGTACTTC.

For the CDR3, the DNA is TGTGCCAGCAGCAACCTCAGGGGGGCGAGGGAGCAGTACTTC. This gives the protein CASSNLRGAREQYF. The rearrangement uses TRBV27 and TRBJ2-7, with D possibly matching TRBD1 (7 bases). V lost 6 bases to trimming and J lost 7 bases, with 19 bases between them. Germline CDR1 is MNHEY and CDR2 is SMNVEV (reference sequence). The CDR3 runs to 14 residues.

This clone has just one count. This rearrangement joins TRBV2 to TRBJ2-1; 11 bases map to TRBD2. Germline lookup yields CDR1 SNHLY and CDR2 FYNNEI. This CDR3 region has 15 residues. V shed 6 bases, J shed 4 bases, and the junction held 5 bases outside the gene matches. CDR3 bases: TGTGCCAGCAGACCTACTAGCGGGGGATACAATGAGCAGTTCTTC. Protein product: CASRPTSGGYNEQFF.

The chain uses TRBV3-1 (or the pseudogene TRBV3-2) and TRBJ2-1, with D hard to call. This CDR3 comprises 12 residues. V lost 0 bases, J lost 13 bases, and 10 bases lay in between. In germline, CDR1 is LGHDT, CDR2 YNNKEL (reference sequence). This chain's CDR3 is CASSQESRSQFF. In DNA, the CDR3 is TGTGCCAGCAGCCAAGAAAGTCGTAGTCAGTTCTTC.

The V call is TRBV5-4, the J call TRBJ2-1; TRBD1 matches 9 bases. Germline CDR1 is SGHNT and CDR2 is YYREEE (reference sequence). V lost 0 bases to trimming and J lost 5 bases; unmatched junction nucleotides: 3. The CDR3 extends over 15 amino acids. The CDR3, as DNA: TGTGCCAGCAGCTTGGGCGGGACAGGGAACAATGAGCAGTTCTTC. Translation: CASSLGGTGNNEQFF.

In DNA form, the CDR3 reads TGCGCCAGCAGACCCAGACTAGCGGGGGAGAGACTGAACACCGGGGAGCTGTTTTTT. Its translation: CASRPRLAGERLNTGELFF. This chain joins TRBV4-1 and TRBJ2-2; 12 positions agree with TRBD2. V lost 6 bases to trimming and J lost 1 base; unmatched junction nucleotides: 12. Germline CDR1 is MGHRA and CDR2 is YSYEKL. The CDR3 has 19 amino acids.

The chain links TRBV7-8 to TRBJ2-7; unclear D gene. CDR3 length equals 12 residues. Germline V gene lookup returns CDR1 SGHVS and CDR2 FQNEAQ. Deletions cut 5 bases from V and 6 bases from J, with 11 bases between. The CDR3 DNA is TGTGCCAGCAGCATACACGGCGGCGAGCAGTACTTC. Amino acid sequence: CASSIHGGEQYF.

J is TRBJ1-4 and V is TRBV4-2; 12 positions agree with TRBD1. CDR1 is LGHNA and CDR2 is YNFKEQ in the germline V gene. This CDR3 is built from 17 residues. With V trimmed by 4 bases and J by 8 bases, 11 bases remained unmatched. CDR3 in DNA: TGTGCCAGCAGCCGGATGACGGGACAGGGGGCAGGGGAAAAACTGTTTTTT. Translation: CASSRMTGQGAGEKLFF.

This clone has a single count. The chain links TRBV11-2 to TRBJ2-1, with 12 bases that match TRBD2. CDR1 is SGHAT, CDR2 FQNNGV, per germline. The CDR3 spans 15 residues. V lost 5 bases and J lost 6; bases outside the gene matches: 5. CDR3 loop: CASSPGLAGINEQFF. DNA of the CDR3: TGTGCCAGCAGCCCCGGACTAGCGGGGATCAATGAGCAGTTCTTC.

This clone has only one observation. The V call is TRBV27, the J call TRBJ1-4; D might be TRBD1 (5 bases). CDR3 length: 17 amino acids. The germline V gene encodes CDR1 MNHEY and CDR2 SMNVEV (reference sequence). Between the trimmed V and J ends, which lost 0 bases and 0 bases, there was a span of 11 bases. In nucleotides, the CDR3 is TGTGCCAGCAGTTTATCGCGACAGACAGCAACTAATGAAAAACTGTTTTTT. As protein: CASSLSRQTATNEKLFF.

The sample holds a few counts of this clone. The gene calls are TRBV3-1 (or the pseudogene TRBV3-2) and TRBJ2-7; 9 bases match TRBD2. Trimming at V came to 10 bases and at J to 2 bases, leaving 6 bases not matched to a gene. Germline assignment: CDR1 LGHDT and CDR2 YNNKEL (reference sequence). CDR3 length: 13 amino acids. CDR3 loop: CATAGGRAYEQYF. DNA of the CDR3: TGTGCCACCGCGGGGGGGCGGGCCTACGAGCAGTACTTC.

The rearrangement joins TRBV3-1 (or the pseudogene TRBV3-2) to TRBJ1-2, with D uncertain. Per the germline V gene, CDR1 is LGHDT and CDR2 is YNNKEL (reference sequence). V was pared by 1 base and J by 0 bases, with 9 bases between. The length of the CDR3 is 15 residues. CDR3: CASSQGTLANYGYTF. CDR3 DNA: TGTGCCAGCAGCCAAGGTACTTTAGCTAACTATGGCTACACCTTC.

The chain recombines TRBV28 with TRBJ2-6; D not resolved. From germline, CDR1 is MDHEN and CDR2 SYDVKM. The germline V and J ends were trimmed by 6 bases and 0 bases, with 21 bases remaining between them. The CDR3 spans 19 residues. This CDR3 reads CASSQTPRRSLSGANVLTF. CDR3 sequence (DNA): TGTGCCAGCAGCCAAACGCCCAGACGGAGCCTCTCTGGGGCCAACGTCCTGACTTTC.

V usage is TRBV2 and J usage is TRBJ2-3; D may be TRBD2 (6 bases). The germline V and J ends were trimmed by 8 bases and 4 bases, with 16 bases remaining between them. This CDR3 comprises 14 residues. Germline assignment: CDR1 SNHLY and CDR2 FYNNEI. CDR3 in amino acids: CASEVQGGADTQYF. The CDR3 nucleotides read TGTGCCAGCGAAGTTCAGGGAGGCGCAGATACGCAGTATTTT.